Detailed here is one T cell receptor (beta chain). The sample belongs to a study of human T cells and chemical hapten exposure. Germline V gene data show CDR1 as SQVTM and CDR2 as ANQGSEA. V lost 6 bases and J lost 0, with 15 bases in between. This CDR3 contains 14 residues. Time point here: healthy volunteer bleed at 2 weeks. Extraction of total RNA was performed on unfractionated whole blood. TCRdb re-called the RACE reads with MiXCR, one entry per CDR3 protein. The sample consists of tens of thousands of distinct CDR3 sequences, 6% to 7.5% of them appearing once. This clonotype originated in a human donor in good health. Some clones in this sample may be carry-over from other donors' samples. Sequenced sample: whole blood. This chain links TRBV29-1 with TRBJ2-7; possible D gene TRBD2, 6 bases. In nucleotides, the CDR3 is TGCAGCGTCTCCCGGGACGGGAGCTCCTACGAGCAGTACTTC. It codes for CSVSRDGSSYEQYF.